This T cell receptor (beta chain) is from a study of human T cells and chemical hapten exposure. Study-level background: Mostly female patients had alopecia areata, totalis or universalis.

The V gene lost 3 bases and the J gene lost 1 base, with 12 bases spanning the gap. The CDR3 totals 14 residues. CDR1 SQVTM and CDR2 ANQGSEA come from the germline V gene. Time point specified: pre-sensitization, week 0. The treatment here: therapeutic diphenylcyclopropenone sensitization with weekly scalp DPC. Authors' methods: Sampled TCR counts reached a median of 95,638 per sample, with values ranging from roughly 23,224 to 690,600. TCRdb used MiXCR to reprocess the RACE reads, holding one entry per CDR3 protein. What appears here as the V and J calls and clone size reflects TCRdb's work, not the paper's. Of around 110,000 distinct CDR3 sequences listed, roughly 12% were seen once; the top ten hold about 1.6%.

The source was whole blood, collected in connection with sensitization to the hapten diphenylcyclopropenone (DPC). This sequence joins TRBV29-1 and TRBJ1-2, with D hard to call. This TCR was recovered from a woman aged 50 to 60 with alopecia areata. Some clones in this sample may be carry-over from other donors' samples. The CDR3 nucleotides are TGCAGCGTTGACACCGTAGACTTTAACTATGGCTACACCTTC. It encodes CSVDTVDFNYGYTF.